Sequencing of this TCR beta chain was carried out in a study of T-cell memory formation after mild COVID-19. Turning to the study itself: TCR clustering was largely donor specific. Notes on the study in general: Contracting CD8+ clones were enriched in EMRA, CD4+ mainly in CM and EM.

Germline values: CDR1 SEHNR, CDR2 FQNEAQ (reference sequence). Deletions cut 0 bases from V and 5 bases from J, with 10 bases between. There are 15 residues in the CDR3. The authors produced TCR alpha and TCR beta cDNA libraries with sample barcodes and UMIs by 5'RACE using constant-segment primers. MiXCR, run by TCRdb on the 5' RACE reads, gives a single entry per CDR3 protein. Among more than 350,000 distinct CDR3 sequences listed, 21% were seen once. This clonotype has a handful of counts. As yet, its antigen is unknown. Sequenced material: PBMCs or a T cell subset sorted from them (not recorded which). The rearrangement links TRBV7-9 to TRBJ1-4; no clear D gene. This TCR came from an adult woman who had mild COVID-19 (a few samples of this study predate the infection). Cell type and time point are not known. This CDR3 is CASSLAEVQNEKLFF. In DNA, the CDR3 is TGTGCCAGCAGCTTAGCGGAGGTCCAGAATGAAAAACTGTTTTTT.